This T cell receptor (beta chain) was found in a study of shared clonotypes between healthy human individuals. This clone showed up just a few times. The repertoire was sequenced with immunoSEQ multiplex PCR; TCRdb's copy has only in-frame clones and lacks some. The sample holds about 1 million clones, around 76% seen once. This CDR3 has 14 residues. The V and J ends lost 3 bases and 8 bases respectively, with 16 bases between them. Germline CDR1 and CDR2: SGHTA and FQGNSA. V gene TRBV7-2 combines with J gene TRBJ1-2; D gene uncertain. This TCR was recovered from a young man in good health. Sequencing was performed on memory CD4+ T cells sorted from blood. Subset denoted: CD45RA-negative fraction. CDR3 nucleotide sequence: TGTGCCAGCAGCTTCCCGGAGTCTATGAGGGGCTACACCTTC. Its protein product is CASSFPESMRGYTF. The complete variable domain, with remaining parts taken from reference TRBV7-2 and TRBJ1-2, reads GAGVSQSPSNKVTEKGKDVELRCDPISGHTALYWYRQSLGQGLEFLIYFQGNSAPDKSGLPSDRFSAERTGGSVSTLTIQRTQQEDSAVYLCASSFPESMRGYTFGSGTRLTVV.